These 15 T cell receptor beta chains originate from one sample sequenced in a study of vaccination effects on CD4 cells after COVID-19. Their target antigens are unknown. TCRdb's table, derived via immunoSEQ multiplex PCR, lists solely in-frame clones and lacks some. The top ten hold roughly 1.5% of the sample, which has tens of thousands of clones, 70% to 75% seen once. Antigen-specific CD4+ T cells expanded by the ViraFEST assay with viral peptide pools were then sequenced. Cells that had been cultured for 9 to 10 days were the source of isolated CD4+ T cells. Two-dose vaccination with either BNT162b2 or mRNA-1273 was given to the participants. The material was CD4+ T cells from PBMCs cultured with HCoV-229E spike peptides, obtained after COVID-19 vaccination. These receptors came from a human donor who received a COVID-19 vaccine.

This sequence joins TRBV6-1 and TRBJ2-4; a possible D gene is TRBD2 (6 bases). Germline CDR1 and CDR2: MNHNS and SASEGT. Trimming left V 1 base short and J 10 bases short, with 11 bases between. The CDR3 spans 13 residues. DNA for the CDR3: TGTGCCAGCAGTGAAGGGGGGGTCCCTATTCAGTACTTC. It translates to CASSEGGVPIQYF.

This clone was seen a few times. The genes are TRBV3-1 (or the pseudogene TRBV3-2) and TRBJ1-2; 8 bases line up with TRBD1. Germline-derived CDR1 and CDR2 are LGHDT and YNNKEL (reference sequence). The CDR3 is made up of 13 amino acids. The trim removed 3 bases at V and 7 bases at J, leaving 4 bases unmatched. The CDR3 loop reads CASSHTGGGGYTF. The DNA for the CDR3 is TGTGCCAGCAGCCATACAGGGGGTGGTGGCTACACCTTC.

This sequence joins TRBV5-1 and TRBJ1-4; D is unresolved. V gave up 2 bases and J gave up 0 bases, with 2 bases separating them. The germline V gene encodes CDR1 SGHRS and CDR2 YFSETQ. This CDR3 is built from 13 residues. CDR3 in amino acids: CASSFATNEKLFF. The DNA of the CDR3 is TGCGCCAGCAGCTTCGCAACTAATGAAAAACTGTTTTTT.

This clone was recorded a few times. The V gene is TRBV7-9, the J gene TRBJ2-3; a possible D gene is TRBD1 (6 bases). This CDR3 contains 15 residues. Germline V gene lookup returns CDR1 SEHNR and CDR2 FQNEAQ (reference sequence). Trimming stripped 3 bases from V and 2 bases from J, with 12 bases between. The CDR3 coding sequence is TGTGCCAGCAGCTTGCAGGGGATTAACACAGATACGCAGTATTTT. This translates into CASSLQGINTDTQYF.

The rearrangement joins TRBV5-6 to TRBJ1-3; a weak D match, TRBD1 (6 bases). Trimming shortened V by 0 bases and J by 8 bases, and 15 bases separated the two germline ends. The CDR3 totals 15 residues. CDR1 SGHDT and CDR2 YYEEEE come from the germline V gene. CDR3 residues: CASSLGGTNPHTIYF. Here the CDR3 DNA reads TGTGCCAGCAGCTTGGGAGGGACAAACCCCCACACCATATATTTT.

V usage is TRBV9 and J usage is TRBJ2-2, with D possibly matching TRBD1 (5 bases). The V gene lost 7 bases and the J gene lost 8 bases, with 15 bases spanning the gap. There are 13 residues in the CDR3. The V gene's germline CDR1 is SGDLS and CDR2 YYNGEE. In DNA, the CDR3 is TGTGCCAGCGGCCGGACACGGAGAGGGGAGCTGTTTTTT. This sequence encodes CASGRTRRGELFF.

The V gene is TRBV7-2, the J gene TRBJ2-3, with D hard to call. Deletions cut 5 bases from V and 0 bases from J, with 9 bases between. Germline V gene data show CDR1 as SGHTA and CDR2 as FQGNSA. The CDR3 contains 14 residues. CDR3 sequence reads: CASSPQSSTDTQYF. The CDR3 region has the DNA TGTGCCAGCAGCCCCCAATCTAGCACAGATACGCAGTATTTT.

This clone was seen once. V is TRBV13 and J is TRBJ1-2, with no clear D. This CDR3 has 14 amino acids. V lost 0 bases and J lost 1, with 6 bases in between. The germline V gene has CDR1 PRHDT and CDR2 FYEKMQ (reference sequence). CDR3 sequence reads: CASSLGGINYGYTF. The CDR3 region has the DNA TGTGCCAGCAGCTTAGGCGGGATTAACTATGGCTACACCTTC.

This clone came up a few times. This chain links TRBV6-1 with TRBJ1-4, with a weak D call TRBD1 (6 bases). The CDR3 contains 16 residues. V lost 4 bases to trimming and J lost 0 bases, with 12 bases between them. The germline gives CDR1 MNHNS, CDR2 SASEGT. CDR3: CASSVGTKATNEKLFF. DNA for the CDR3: TGTGCCAGCAGTGTGGGGACAAAAGCAACTAATGAAAAACTGTTTTTT.

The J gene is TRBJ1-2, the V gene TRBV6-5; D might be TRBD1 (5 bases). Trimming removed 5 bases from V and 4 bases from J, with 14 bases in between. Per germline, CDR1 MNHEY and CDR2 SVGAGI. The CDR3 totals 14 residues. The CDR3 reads CASSREGSGYGYTF. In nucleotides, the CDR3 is TGTGCCAGCAGTAGGGAGGGGAGTGGCTATGGCTACACCTTC.

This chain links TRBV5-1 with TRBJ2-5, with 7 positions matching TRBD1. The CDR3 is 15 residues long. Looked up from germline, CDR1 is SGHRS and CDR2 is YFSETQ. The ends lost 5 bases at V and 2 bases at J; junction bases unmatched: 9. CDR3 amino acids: CASRSSGQAQETQYF. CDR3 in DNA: TGCGCCAGCAGGTCGTCCGGACAGGCACAAGAGACCCAGTACTTC.

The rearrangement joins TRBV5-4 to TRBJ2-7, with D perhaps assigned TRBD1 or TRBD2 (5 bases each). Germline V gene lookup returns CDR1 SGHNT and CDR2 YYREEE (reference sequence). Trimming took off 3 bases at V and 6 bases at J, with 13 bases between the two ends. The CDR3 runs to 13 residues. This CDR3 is CASSWGPSTEQYV. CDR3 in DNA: TGTGCCAGCAGCTGGGGACCCTCCACCGAGCAGTACGTC.

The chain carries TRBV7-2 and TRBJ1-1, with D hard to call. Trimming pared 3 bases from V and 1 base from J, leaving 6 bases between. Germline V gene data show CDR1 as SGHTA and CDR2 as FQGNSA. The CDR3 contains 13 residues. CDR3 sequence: CASSFLTNTEAFF. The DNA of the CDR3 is TGTGCCAGCAGCTTCCTCACGAACACTGAAGCTTTCTTT.

The CDR3 nucleotides read TGTGCCAGCTCACCGGCCGAGACTAGCGTGGAGACCCAGTACTTC. Its translation: CASSPAETSVETQYF. The V and J genes are TRBV18 and TRBJ2-5, with 8 bases matching TRBD2. CDR1 is KGHSH, CDR2 LQKENI, per germline. CDR3 length: 15 residues. V lost 3 bases, J lost 5 bases, and 8 bases stayed unmatched.

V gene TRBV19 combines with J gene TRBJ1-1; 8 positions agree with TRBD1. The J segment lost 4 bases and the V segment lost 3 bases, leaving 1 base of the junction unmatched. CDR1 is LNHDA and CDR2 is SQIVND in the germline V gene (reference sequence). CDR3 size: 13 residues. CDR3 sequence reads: CASSMTGVTEAFF. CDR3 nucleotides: TGTGCCAGTAGTATGACAGGGGTCACTGAAGCTTTCTTT.